This T cell receptor beta chain was obtained from a study of blood T cell repertoires in COVID-19. On the study more broadly: From T cells, B-cell-depleted T cells, or PBMCs came the material, which was cDNA or gDNA.

Germline lookup yields CDR1 SEHNR and CDR2 FQNEAQ (reference sequence). The CDR3 has 17 amino acids. Unmatched junction bases numbered 11, after V lost 5 bases and J lost 5 bases. Measured with immunoSEQ multiplex PCR; TCRdb has only the in-frame clones, and not every one. The sample contains 250,000 or so clones, more than 70% of which appear only once. The sequence was obtained from a woman between 25 and 40 years old with COVID-19, enrolled during active disease. This chain uses TRBV7-9 with TRBJ2-2; 10 nucleotides line up with TRBD1. Material: peripheral blood. CDR3 sequence: CASSQPGQGLGTGELFF. DNA of the CDR3: TGTGCCAGCAGCCAGCCGGGACAGGGGTTGGGGACCGGGGAGCTGTTTTTT.